Shown below are 13 T cell receptor beta chains from a single sample sequenced in a study of T cells after yellow fever vaccination. TCRdb independently ran MiXCR on the 5' RACE reads; one entry per CDR3 protein. Of roughly 170,000 distinct CDR3 sequences listed, roughly 9% are singletons. This specimen was CD8+ T cells sorted from PBMCs, taken 45 days after the yellow fever booster vaccination. The receptors here all came from a man aged 18-30 years who received the YFV17D yellow fever vaccine.

This clonotype was picked up a small number of times. The chain employs TRBV7-2 and TRBJ1-1, with TRBD1 as a possible D gene (5 bases). The V gene lost 1 base and the J gene lost 4 bases, with 10 bases spanning the gap. Germline-derived CDR1 and CDR2 are SGHTA and FQGNSA. The CDR3 is 14 residues long. The CDR3 DNA is TGTGCCAGCAGCTTAGAGGCCGGGGGCACTGAAGCTTTCTTT. It is translated as CASSLEAGGTEAFF.

The chain employs TRBV12-3 or TRBV12-4 and TRBJ1-3; no clear D. V was clipped by 11 bases and J by 0 bases, with 17 bases between them. This CDR3 comprises 15 residues. CDR3 sequence reads: CAGNKGSSSGNTIYF. The CDR3, as DNA: TGTGCCGGCAATAAGGGCAGCAGCTCTGGAAACACCATATATTTT.

The table lists this clonotype with a few counts. The genes are TRBV7-6 and TRBJ2-7; D gene ambiguous. Trimming left V 2 bases short and J 3 bases short, with 5 bases between. The CDR3 is 12 amino acids. Germline V lookup: CDR1 SGHVS, CDR2 FNYEAQ. CDR3 nucleotides: TGTGCCAGCAGCTTACAGGACTACGAGCAGTACTTC. Amino acids: CASSLQDYEQYF.

This clonotype was counted a few times. The chain couples TRBV2 to TRBJ2-3; 9 bases are a match to TRBD1. V trimming: 6 bases; J trimming: 4 bases; junction bases outside the gene matches: 8. Germline-derived CDR1 and CDR2 are SNHLY and FYNNEI. The CDR3 covers 15 residues. The CDR3 region is CASSEGQGGPDTQYF. CDR3 DNA: TGTGCCAGCAGCGAGGGACAGGGAGGCCCAGATACGCAGTATTTT.

The rearrangement joins TRBV7-9 to TRBJ1-5; no definite D call. The CDR3 spans 15 residues. Germline V gene data show CDR1 as SEHNR and CDR2 as FQNEAQ (reference sequence). Trimming left V 5 bases short and J 4 bases short, with 15 bases between. The CDR3 coding sequence is TGTGCCAGCAGCCAAGAAGGCAACATAAATCAGCCCCAGCATTTT. Translated, it gives CASSQEGNINQPQHF.

This clonotype was seen only a few times. The chain joins TRBV7-9 to TRBJ2-2; the match to TRBD2 covers 12 bases. There are 18 residues in the CDR3. Germline V gene sequence: CDR1 SEHNR, CDR2 FQNEAQ (reference sequence). V shed 5 bases and J 4 bases; nucleotides not matched to a gene: 11. DNA for the CDR3: TGTGCCAGCAGCCTCCGGACTAGCGGGGTGCAGGTCACCGGGGAGCTGTTTTTT. It is translated as CASSLRTSGVQVTGELFF.

The rearrangement links TRBV14 to TRBJ1-1, with a weak D call TRBD1 (6 bases). The CDR3 sequence is 13 residues long. Germline loops: CDR1 SGHDN, CDR2 FVKESK. V lost 4 bases, J lost 5 bases, and 11 bases lay in between. CDR3 DNA: TGTGCCAGCAGCCCGTGGGGGGCGACTGAAGCTTTCTTT. This translates into CASSPWGATEAFF.

The gene calls are TRBV5-5 and TRBJ2-7; D may be TRBD2 (7 bases). V lost 0 bases and J 6 bases, leaving 13 bases between the germline ends. The germline CDR1 and CDR2 sequences are SGHKS and YYEKEE (reference sequence). CDR3 size: 14 residues. Here the CDR3 DNA reads TGTGCCAGCAGCTTGGCGGCGGGGGCGATCGAGCAGTACTTC. It specifies CASSLAAGAIEQYF.

This clonotype turned up a few times. The J gene is TRBJ2-3, the V gene TRBV4-1; 8 bases line up with TRBD2. Trimming took 4 bases from V and 4 from J; bases not matched to a gene: 10. Looked up from germline, CDR1 is MGHRA and CDR2 is YSYEKL. This CDR3 contains 16 residues. The CDR3 coding sequence is TGCGCCAGCAGCCTTGAGCGGGGGAAGGAATCAGATACGCAGTATTTT. It encodes CASSLERGKESDTQYF.

Here the CDR3 reads CASSLKTSGGLDTGELFF. CDR3 coding DNA: TGCGCCAGCAGCCTAAAAACGTCGGGGGGGCTCGACACCGGGGAGCTGTTTTTT. V is TRBV4-1 and J is TRBJ2-2, with 8 bases lining up with TRBD2. This CDR3 region has 18 residues. Trimming at V came to 4 bases and at J to 3 bases, leaving 13 bases not matched to a gene. The germline gives CDR1 MGHRA, CDR2 YSYEKL.

This clonotype was observed many times. The chain has TRBV7-8 and TRBJ2-2; no definite D call. The CDR3 sequence is 17 residues long. CDR1 is SGHVS and CDR2 is FQNEAQ in the germline V gene. Trimming removed 2 bases from V and 0 bases from J, with 13 bases in between. The CDR3 DNA follows: TGTGCCAGCAGCTTACACGTCGGGCGAACGAACACCGGGGAGCTGTTTTTT. Protein: CASSLHVGRTNTGELFF.

This clonotype was counted between two and nine times. V gene TRBV10-3 combines with J gene TRBJ1-1, with a possible D match to TRBD1 (5 bases). V was pared by 4 bases and J by 4 bases, with 13 bases between. Germline values: CDR1 ENHRY, CDR2 SYGVKD. The CDR3 has 14 residues. The CDR3 region is CAISGGDGATEAFF. CDR3 DNA sequence: TGTGCCATCAGTGGGGGTGATGGGGCCACTGAAGCTTTCTTT.

This clonotype was detected a few times. The V and J genes are TRBV20-1 and TRBJ2-1; 11 bases line up with TRBD2. J gave up 9 bases and V 3 bases, and 7 bases lay outside the gene matches. CDR3 length: 14 amino acids. Germline lookup yields CDR1 DFQATT and CDR2 SNEGSKA (reference sequence). The CDR3 is CSASWLAGGVEQFF. The CDR3 coding sequence is TGCAGTGCTAGCTGGCTAGCGGGGGGAGTTGAGCAGTTCTTC.